This T cell receptor beta chain was captured in a study of T-cell memory formation after mild COVID-19. Study-wide results and limits: Memory cells collected pre-infection included some clones that later responded, suggesting cross-reactive memory joined. Whereas later expanders leaned CD4+, clones contracting day 15 to 85 showed a balanced CD4/CD8 makeup. CD4+ clones that contracted lay mainly in CM and EM; CD8+ ones lay in EMRA.

UMIs and sample barcodes were carried by the TCR alpha and TCR beta cDNA libraries that 5'RACE produced using constant-segment primers. From the 5' RACE reads, TCRdb called clonotypes with MiXCR, one entry per CDR3 protein. The sample holds hundreds of thousands of distinct CDR3 sequences; 25% to 30% are singletons and the top ten take approximately 12%. Trimming removed 1 base from V and 1 base from J, with 11 bases in between. CDR1 and CDR2 (germline): LGHNA, YSLEER. The CDR3 has 15 amino acids. This clonotype was counted between two and nine times. The antigen is not known. This chain connects TRBV4-3 to TRBJ2-7, with D perhaps matching TRBD2 (6 bases). Sequencing was done on a sample of PBMCs or a T cell subset sorted from them (not recorded which). This sequence was found in an adult woman who had mild COVID-19 (a few samples of this study predate the infection). Cell type and time point are not known. In DNA form, the CDR3 reads TGCGCCAGCAGCCAAGTTGGAAGCGGGTCCTACGAGCAGTACTTC. Translated: CASSQVGSGSYEQYF.